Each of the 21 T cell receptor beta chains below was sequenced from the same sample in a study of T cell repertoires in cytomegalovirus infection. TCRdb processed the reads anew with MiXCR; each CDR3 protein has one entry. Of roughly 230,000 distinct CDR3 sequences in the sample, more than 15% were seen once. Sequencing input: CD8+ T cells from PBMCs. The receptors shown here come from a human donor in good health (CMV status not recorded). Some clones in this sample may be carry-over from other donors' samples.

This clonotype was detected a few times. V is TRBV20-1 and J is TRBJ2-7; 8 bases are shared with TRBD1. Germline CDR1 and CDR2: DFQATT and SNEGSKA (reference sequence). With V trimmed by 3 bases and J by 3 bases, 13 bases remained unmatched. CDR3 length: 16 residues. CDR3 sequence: CSASVLRTGNFYEQYF. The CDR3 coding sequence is TGCAGTGCTAGTGTACTTCGGACAGGGAACTTCTACGAGCAGTACTTC.

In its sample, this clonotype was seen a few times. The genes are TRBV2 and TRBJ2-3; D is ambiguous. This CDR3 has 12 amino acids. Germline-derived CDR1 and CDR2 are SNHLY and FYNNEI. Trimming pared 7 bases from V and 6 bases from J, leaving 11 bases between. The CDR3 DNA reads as TGTGCCAGCATTGGAGACACCGATACGCAGTATTTT. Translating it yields CASIGDTDTQYF.

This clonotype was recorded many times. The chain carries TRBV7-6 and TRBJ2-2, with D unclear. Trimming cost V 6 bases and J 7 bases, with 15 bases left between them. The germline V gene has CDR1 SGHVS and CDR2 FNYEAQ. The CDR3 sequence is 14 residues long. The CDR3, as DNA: TGTGCCAGCAGTCGCGACGGGTACGGCGGGGAGCTGTTTTTT. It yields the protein CASSRDGYGGELFF.

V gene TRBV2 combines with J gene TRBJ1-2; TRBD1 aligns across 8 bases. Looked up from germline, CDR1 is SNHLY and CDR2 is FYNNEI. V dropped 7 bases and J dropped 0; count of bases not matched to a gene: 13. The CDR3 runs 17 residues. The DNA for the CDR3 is TGTGCCAGCATTTCACAGACAGGGGAAGAGCCTAACTATGGCTACACCTTC. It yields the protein CASISQTGEEPNYGYTF. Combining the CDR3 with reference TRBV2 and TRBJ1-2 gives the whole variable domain EPEVTQTPSHQVTQMGQEVILRCVPISNHLYFYWYRQILGQKVEFLVSFYNNEISEKSEIFDDQFSVERPDGSNFTLKIRSTKLEDSAMYFCASISQTGEEPNYGYTFGSGTRLTVV.

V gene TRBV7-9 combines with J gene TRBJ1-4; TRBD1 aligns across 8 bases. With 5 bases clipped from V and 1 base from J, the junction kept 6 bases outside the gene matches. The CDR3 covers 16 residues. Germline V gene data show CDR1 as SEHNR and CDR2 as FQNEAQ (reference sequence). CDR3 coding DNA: TGTGCCAGCAGCCATAGACAGGGGAGAACTAATGAAAAACTGTTTTTT. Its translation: CASSHRQGRTNEKLFF.

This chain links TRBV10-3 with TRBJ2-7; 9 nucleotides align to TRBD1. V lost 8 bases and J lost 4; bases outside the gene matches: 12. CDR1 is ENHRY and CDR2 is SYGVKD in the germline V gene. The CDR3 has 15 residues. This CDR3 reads CAILNDTGTGYEQYF. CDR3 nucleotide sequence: TGTGCCATCCTAAACGATACCGGGACAGGGTACGAGCAGTACTTC.

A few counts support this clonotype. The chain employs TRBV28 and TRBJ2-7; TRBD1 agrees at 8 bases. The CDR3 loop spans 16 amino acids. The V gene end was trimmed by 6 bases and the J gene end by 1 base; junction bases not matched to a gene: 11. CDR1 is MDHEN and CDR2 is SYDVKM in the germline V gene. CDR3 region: CASRTLGTGGSYEQYF. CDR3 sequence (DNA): TGTGCCAGCAGAACGCTTGGGACAGGAGGTTCCTACGAGCAGTACTTC.

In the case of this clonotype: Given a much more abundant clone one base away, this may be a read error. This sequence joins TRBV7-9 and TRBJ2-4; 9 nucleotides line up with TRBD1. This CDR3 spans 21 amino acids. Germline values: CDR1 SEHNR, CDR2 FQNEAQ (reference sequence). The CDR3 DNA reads TGTGCCAGCAGCCACCAAGGACAGGGGATTTCCCCGCATTTTGCCAAAAACGTTCAGTACTTC. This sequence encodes CASSHQGQGISPHFAKNVQYF.

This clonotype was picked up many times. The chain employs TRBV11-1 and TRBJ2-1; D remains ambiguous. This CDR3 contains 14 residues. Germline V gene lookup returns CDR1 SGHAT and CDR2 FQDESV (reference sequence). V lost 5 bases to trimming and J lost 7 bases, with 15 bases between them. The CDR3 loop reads CASSPRSSWNEQFF. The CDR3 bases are TGTGCCAGCAGCCCTAGGAGTTCCTGGAATGAGCAGTTCTTC. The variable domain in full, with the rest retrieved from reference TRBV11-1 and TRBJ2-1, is EAEVAQSPRYKITEKSQAVAFWCDPISGHATLYWYRQILGQGPELLVQFQDESVVDDSQLPKDRFSAERLKGVDSTLKIQPAELGDSAMYLCASSPRSSWNEQFFGPGTRLTVL.

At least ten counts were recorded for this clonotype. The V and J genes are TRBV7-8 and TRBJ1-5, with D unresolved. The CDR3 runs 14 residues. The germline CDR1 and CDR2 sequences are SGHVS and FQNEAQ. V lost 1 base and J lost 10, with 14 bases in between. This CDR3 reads CASSLEAGFTPQHF. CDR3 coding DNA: TGTGCCAGCAGCTTAGAGGCGGGTTTCACCCCCCAGCATTTT.

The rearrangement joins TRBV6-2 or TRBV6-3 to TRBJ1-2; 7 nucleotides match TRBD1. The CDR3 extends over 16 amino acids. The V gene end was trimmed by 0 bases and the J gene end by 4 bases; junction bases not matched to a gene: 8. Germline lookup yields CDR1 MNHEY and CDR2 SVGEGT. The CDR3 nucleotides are TGTGCCAGCAGTTACTCGCAACCGGGACAGAGCTATGGCTACACCTTC. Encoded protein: CASSYSQPGQSYGYTF.

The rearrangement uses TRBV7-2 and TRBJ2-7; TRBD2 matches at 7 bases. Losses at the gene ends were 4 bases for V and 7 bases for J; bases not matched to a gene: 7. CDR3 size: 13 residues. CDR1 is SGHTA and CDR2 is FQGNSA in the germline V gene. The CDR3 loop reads CASSSGTIKEQYF. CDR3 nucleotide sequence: TGTGCCAGCAGCTCTGGGACTATCAAGGAGCAGTACTTC. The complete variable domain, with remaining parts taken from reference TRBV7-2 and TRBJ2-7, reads GAGVSQSPSNKVTEKGKDVELRCDPISGHTALYWYRQSLGQGLEFLIYFQGNSAPDKSGLPSDRFSAERTGGSVSTLTIQRTQQEDSAVYLCASSSGTIKEQYFGPGTRLTVT.

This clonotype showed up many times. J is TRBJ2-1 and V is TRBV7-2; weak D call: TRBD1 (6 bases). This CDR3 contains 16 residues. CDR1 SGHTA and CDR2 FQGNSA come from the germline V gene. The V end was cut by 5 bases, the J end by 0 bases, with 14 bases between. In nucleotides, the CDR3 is TGTGCCAGCAGCCCAAACCGACAGGTCTCCTACAATGAGCAGTTCTTC. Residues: CASSPNRQVSYNEQFF.

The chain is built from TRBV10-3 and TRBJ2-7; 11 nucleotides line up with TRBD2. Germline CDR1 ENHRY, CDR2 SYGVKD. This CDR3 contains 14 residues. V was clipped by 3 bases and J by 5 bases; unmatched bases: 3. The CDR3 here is CAISDSSGGNEQYF. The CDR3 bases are TGTGCCATCAGTGATTCTAGCGGGGGGAACGAGCAGTACTTC.

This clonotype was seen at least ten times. In nucleotides, the CDR3 is TGTGCCAGCTCTTGGGTGGCTAGCGGCACAGATACGCAGTATTTT. Its protein product is CASSWVASGTDTQYF. The chain joins TRBV28 to TRBJ2-3; D is perhaps TRBD2 (6 bases). The CDR3 consists of 15 residues. V was pared by 8 bases and J by 1 base, with 16 bases between. Germline CDR1 and CDR2: MDHEN and SYDVKM.

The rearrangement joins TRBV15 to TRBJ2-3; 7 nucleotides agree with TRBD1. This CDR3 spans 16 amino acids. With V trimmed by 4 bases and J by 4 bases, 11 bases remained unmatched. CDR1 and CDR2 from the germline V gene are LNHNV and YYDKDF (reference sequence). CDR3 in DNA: TGTGCCACCAGCACAACGAGGGGGCTGGGGCCAGATACGCAGTATTTT. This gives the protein CATSTTRGLGPDTQYF.

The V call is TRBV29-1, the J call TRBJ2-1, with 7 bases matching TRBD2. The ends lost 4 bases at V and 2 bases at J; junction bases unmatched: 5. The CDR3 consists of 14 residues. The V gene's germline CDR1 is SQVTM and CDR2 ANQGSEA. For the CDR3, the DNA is TGCAGCGTTGGGGGGGGAGGACCCTACAATGAGCAGTTCTTC. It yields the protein CSVGGGGPYNEQFF.

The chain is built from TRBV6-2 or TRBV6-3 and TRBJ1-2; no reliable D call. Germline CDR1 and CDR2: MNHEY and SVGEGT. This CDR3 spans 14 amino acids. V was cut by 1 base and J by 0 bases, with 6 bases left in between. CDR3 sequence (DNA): TGTGCCAGCAGTTACTACGGGACTAACTATGGCTACACCTTC. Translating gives CASSYYGTNYGYTF.

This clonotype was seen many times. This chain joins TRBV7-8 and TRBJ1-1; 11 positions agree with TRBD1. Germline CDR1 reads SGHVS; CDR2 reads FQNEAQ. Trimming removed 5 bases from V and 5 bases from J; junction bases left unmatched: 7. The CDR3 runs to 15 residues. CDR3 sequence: CASSHGQGAYTEAFF. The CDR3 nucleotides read TGTGCCAGCAGCCACGGACAGGGGGCTTATACTGAAGCTTTCTTT.

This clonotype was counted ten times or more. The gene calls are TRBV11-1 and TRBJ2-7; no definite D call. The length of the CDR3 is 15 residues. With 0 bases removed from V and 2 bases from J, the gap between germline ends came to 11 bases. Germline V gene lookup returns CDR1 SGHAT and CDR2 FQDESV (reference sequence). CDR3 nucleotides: TGTGCCAGCAGCTTAGCAGCTCCAAAGACCTACGAGCAGTACTTC. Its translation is CASSLAAPKTYEQYF.

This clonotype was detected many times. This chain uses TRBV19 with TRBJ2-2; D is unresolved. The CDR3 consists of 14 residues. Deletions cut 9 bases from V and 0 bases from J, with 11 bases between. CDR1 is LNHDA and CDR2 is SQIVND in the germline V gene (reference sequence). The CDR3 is CASVMGTNTGELFF. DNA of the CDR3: TGTGCCAGCGTAATGGGAACGAACACCGGGGAGCTGTTTTTT.